Sequencing of this TCR beta chain was carried out in a study of CD8 T cells in Susac syndrome (dated by TCRdb to the late 2010s). Broadly, across the study: The study used repertoire sequencing to test whether antigen drove CD8+ T cell activation and differentiation in Susac syndrome. The study compared CD8+ T cell repertoire clonality among 12 healthy donors, roughly 14 Susac syndrome patients and roughly 16 multiple sclerosis patients.

This clonotype appeared once. Its antigen remains unidentified. The conserved phenylalanine or tryptophan normally closing the CDR3 is absent here, so this likely arose from a read error. RNA was extracted using the RNeasy kit, and roughly 0.45 to 1 microgram was reverse transcribed with random hexamers. TCR beta CDR3 regions were amplified with the immunoSEQ multiplex PCR assay covering 54 Vbeta and 13 Jbeta segments. PCR amplification bias was corrected using a synthetic template baseline for primer optimization and computational correction. On the study's bioinformatics: Only productive sequences were kept, with reads annotated to V, D and J genes according to IMGT and analyzed in immunoSEQ Analyzer. To calculate clonality, Shannon entropy was normalized by log2 of the number of productive unique sequences and then subtracted from one. For each patient and control, public and private clones were evaluated within the 100 most prevalent clones. Susac-specific clones were defined as absent from healthy and MS cohorts, around 970 published viral clones and other ImmuneACCESS disease sequences. The public reads were reprocessed in TCRdb via fastp at Q25 and MiXCR, keeping in-frame beta chains. Rows merge per CDR3 protein into single entries with the most common DNA and genes. The V and J calls were not made by the authors but by TCRdb's processing. The table for this sample lists roughly 300,000 distinct CDR3 sequences; about 85% of them were counted only once. The biggest ten clones account for 0.095% to 0.14% of the sample.

Overall study outcomes, separate from this receptor: The study acknowledged that relatively few individuals were included in the TCR sequencing and HLA analysis.

The CDR1 and CDR2 encoded by the germline V gene are WSHSY and SAAADI. The CDR3 is 12 residues long, counting both termini. Kept here is only the CDR3 DNA, which spans 36 bases and is read in frame from base 1. Relative to germline, V is 3 bases shorter and J is 5 bases shorter, with 8 bases between their ends. Peripheral blood CD8+ and CD4+ T cells from healthy donors, Susac syndrome patients and multiple sclerosis patients were profiled by high-throughput TCR beta sequencing. Treatment-naive patients with stable or active relapsing-remitting disease fulfilling revised McDonald criteria were used as multiple sclerosis controls. Bulk CD8+ and CD4+ T cells were purified magnetically by negative isolation, whereas CD8+ TEMRA cells were enriched by FACS. Blood was collected in EDTA tubes and processed within 24 hours, with PBMCs isolated through density gradient centrifugation. PBMCs destined for TCR sequencing were cryopreserved in liquid nitrogen and later thawed in a 37 °C water bath. Purity of sorted or isolated CD4+, CD8+ and CD8+ TEMRA cells was at least 90%.

The TCR was taken from a human donor with multiple sclerosis. The sequenced sample was CD8+ T cells from PBMCs. The chain is encoded by TRBV10-2 joined to TRBJ2-7; the D gene lacks a confident call. The CDR3 reads CASSESYHEQYL. The bases read TGCGCCAGCAGTGAATCTTATCACGAGCAGTACCTC.